The 5 T cell receptor beta chains below were found in one sample sequenced in a study of radiotherapy plus CTLA-4 blockade in lung cancer. Here immunoSEQ multiplex PCR was the method, and the copy in TCRdb shows in-frame clones only, minus some. The sample lists about 110,000 clones, over 65% occurring once. This specimen consisted of peripheral blood, obtained from a patient treated with radiotherapy plus ipilimumab. Receptors originate from a human donor with non-small cell lung cancer that progressed on radiotherapy plus ipilimumab. Some clones in this sample may be carry-over from other donors' samples.

The chain employs TRBV2 and TRBJ1-4; 7 bases map to TRBD1. The CDR3 sequence is 14 residues long. Germline CDR1 and CDR2: SNHLY and FYNNEI. Trimming cost V 4 bases and J 3 bases; bases outside gene matches: 2. The CDR3 DNA reads TGTGCCAGCAGTGTAGGACAGGCTAATGAAAAACTGTTTTTT. It codes for CASSVGQANEKLFF.

This clone was found a few times. The J gene is TRBJ2-7, the V gene TRBV6-6; TRBD1 might be the D (6 bases). V was cut by 7 bases and J by 3 bases, with 16 bases left in between. The CDR3 contains 14 residues. Per germline, CDR1 MNHNY and CDR2 SVGAGI (reference sequence). For the CDR3, the DNA is TGTGCCAGCACGAAAGACAGGAACTACTACGAGCAGTACTTC. As protein: CASTKDRNYYEQYF.

This clone was recorded only once. This CDR3 reads CASSPPDEAYEQYF. The CDR3 region has the DNA TGTGCCAGCAGTCCGCCGGACGAAGCCTACGAGCAGTACTTC. The gene calls are TRBV28 and TRBJ2-7, with unresolved D. This CDR3 contains 14 residues. V was cut by 5 bases and J by 2 bases, with 13 bases left in between. Germline lookup yields CDR1 MDHEN and CDR2 SYDVKM.

The chain recombines TRBV6-5 with TRBJ2-7, with D perhaps matching TRBD1 (6 bases). This CDR3 is 15 amino acids long. The V end lost 2 bases, the J end lost 2 bases, and 13 bases lay between the germline ends. Germline-derived CDR1 and CDR2 are MNHEY and SVGAGI. As DNA, the CDR3 is TGTGCCAGCAGTTACATGCGACAGGCCCCCTACGAGCAGTACTTC. Protein sequence: CASSYMRQAPYEQYF.

This chain joins TRBV5-6 and TRBJ2-7; 8 bases fit TRBD1. The V segment lost 6 bases and the J segment 3 bases; nucleotides outside the gene matches: 5. From germline, CDR1 is SGHDT and CDR2 YYEEEE. The CDR3 runs 13 residues. For the CDR3, the DNA is TGTGCCAGCACCACTGACAGGGGCTACGAGCAGTACTTC. It is translated as CASTTDRGYEQYF.